The T cell receptor (beta chain) described here comes from a study of vaccination effects on CD4 cells after COVID-19. Study at large: The cohort was immunized with two doses of either the BNT162b2 or mRNA-1273 vaccine.

Turning to this clone: Its antigen is still unknown.

CDR1 SGDLS and CDR2 YYNGEE come from the germline V gene. This CDR3 is built from 16 residues. V trimming: 0 bases; J trimming: 2 bases; junction bases outside the gene matches: 3. Data came from immunoSEQ multiplex PCR; TCRdb stores just in-frame clones and leaves some out. The profile shows tens of thousands of clones, around 72% of them singletons. Expansion with viral peptide pools was applied to antigen-specific CD4+ T cells by the ViraFEST assay prior to sequencing. The culture ran for 10 days before CD4+ T cells were isolated. Recipients of the vaccine had no prior SARS-CoV-2 infection and negative nucleocapsid antibodies. Both day 3 and day 7 saw half the medium replaced with IL-2 medium. Regarding the study as a whole: Clones of infection and vaccine origin contracted markedly late after vaccination. From healthy vaccinees, only 1 of 255 vaccine-induced clones also reacted to common cold coronaviruses.

This chain links TRBV9 with TRBJ2-2, with 8 positions matching TRBD2. Specimen: CD4+ T cells from PBMCs cultured with HCoV-NL63 spike peptides, collected before COVID-19 vaccination. This TCR derives from a human donor who received a COVID-19 vaccine. CDR3 in DNA: TGTGCCAGCAGCGTAGGGGCGGGGGGAAACACCGGGGAGCTGTTTTTT. This translates into CASSVGAGGNTGELFF.